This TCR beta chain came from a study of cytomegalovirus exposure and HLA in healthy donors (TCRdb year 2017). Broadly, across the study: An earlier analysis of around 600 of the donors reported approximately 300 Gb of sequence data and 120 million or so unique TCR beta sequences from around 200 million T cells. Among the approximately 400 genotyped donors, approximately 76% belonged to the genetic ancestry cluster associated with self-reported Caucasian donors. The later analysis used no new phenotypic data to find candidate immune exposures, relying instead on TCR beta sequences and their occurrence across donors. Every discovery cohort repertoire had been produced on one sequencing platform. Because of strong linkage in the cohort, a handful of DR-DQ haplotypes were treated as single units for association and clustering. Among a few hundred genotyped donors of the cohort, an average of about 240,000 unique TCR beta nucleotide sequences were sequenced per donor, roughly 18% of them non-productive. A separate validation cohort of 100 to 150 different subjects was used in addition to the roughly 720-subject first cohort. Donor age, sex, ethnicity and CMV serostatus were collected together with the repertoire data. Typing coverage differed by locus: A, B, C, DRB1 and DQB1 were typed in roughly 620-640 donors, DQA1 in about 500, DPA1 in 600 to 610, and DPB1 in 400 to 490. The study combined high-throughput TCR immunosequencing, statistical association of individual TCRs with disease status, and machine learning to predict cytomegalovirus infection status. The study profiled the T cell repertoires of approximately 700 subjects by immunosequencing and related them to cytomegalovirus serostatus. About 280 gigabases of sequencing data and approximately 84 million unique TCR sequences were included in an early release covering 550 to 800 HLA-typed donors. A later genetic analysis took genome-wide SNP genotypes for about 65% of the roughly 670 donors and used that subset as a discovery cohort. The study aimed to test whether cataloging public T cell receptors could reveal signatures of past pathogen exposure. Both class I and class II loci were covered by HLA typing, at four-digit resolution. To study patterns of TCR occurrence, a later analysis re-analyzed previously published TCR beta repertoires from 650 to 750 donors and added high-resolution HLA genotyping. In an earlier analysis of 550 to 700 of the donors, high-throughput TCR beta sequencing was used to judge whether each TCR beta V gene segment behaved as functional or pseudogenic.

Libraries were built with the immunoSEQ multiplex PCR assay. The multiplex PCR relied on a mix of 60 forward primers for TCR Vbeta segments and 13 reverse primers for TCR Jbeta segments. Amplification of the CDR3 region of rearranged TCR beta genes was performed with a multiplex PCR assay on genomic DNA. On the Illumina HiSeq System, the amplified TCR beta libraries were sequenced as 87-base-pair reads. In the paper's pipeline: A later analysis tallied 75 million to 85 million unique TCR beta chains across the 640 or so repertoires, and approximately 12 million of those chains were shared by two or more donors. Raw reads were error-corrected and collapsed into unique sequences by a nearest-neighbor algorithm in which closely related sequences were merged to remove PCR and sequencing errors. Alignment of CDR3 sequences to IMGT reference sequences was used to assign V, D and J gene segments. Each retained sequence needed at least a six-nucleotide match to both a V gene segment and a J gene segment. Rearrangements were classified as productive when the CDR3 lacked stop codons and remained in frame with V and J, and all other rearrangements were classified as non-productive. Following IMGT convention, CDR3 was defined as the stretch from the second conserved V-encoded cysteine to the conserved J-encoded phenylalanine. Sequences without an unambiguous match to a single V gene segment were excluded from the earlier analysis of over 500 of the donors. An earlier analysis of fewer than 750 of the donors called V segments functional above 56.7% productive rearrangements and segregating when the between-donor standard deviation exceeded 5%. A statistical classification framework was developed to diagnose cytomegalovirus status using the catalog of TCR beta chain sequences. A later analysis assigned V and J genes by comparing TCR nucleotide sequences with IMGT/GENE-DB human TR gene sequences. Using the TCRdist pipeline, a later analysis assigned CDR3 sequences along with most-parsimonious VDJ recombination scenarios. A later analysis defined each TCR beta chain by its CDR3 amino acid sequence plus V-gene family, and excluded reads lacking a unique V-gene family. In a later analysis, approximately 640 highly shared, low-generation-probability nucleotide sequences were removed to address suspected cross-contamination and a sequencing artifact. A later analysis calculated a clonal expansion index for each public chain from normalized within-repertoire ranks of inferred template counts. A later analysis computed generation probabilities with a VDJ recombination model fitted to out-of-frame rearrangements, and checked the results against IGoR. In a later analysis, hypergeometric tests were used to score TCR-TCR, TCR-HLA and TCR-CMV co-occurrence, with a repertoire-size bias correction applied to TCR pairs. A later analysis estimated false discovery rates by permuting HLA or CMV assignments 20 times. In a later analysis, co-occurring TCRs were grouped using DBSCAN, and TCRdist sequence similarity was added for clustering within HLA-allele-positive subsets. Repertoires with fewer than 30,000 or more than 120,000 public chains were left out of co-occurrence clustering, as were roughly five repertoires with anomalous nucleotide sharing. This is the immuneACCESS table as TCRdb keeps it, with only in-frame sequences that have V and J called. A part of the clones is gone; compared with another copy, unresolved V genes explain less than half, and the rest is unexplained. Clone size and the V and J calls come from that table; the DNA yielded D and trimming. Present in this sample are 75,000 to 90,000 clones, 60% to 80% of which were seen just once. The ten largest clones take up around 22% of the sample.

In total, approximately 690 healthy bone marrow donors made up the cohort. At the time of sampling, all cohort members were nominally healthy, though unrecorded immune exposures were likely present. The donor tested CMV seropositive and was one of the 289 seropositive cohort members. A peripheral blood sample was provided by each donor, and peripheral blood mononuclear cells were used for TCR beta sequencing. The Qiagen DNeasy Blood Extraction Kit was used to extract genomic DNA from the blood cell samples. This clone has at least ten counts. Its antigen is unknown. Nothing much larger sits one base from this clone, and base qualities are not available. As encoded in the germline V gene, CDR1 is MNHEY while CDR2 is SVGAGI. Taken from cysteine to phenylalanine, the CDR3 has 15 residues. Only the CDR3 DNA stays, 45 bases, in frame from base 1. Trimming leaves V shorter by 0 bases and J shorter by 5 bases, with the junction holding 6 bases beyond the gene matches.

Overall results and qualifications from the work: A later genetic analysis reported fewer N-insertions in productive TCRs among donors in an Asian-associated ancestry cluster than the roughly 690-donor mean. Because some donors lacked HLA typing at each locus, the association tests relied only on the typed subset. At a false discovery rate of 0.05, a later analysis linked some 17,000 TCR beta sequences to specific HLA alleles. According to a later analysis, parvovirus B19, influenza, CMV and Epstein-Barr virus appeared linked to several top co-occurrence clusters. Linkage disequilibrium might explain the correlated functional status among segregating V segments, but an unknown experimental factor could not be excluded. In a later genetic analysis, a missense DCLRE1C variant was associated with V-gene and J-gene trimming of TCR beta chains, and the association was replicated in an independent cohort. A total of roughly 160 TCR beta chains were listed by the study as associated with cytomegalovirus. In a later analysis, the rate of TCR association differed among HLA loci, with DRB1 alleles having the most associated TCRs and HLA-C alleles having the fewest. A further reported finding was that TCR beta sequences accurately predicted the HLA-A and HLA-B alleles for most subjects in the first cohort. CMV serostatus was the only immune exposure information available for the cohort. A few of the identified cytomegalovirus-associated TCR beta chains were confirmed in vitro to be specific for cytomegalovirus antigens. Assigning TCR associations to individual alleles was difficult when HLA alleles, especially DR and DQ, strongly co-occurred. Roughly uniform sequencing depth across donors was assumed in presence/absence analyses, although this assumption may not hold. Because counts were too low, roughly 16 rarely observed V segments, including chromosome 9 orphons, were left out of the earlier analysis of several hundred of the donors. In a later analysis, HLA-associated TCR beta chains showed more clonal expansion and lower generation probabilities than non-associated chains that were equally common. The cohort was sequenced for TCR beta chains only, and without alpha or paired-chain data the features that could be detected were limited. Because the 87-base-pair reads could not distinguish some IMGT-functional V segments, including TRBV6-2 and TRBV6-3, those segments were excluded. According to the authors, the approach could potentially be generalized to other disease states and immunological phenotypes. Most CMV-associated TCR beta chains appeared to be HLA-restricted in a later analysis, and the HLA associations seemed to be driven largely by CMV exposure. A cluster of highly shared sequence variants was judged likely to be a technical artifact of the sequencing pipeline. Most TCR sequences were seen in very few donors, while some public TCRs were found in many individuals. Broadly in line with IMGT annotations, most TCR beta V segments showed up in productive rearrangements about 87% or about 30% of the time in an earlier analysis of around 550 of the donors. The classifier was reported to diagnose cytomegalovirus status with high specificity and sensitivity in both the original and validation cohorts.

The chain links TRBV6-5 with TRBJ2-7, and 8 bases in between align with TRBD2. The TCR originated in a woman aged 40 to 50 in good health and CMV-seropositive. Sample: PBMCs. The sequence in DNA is TGTGCCAGCAGTTACTCGTTAGCGGGAAGCAACGAGCAGTACTTC. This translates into CASSYSLAGSNEQYF.